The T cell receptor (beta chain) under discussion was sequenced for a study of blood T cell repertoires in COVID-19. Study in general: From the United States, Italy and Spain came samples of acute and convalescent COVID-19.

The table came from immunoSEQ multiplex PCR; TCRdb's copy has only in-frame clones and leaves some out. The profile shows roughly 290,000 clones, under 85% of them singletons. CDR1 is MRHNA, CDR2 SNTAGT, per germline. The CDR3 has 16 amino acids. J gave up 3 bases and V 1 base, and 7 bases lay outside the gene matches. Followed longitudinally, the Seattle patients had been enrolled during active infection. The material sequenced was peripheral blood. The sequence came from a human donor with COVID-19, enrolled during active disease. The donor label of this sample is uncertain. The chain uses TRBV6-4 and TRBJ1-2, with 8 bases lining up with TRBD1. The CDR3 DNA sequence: TGTGCCAGCAGTGACTACCCAGGGGGCGCTGACTATGGCTACACCTTC. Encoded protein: CASSDYPGGADYGYTF.